This passage covers 2 T cell receptor beta chains from one sample sequenced in a study of T cell responses to AZD1222 COVID-19 vaccine (dated by TCRdb to the early 2020s). The intended sense of this specimen's time point label: baseline before first vaccination. The library was made by the immunoSEQ multiplex PCR assay. TCRdb obtained this table from immuneACCESS and retained in-frame rearrangements with V and J assigned. These tables miss some clones; where compared with another copy, unresolved V genes account for less than half of the shortfall, and the remainder is unexplained. This sample is represented by about 130,000 clones; about nine tenths of them were singletons. 6.5% to 8.5% of the sample is in the top ten clones. Sequenced here: peripheral blood, sampled on day 0 of AZD1222 vaccination. Every receptor here comes from an adult in good health.

This chain uses TRBV18 with TRBJ1-2; 7 positions agree with TRBD1. V was clipped by 0 bases and J by 8 bases; unmatched bases: 6. This CDR3 comprises 14 residues. Germline lookup yields CDR1 KGHSH and CDR2 LQKENI. CDR3 residues: CASSPPGQRDGYTF. Written as DNA, the CDR3 is TGTGCCAGCTCACCACCGGGACAGAGAGACGGCTACACCTTC.

This clone appeared a few times. The chain couples TRBV5-8 to TRBJ1-5, with 7 bases identical to TRBD1. The CDR3 spans 14 residues. With 4 bases clipped from V and 4 bases from J, the junction kept 5 bases outside the gene matches. Germline V gene data show CDR1 as SGHTS and CDR2 as YDEGEE. The CDR3 region is CASSPRTGNQPQHF. For the CDR3, the DNA is TGTGCCAGCAGCCCACGGACAGGAAATCAGCCCCAGCATTTT.